This T cell receptor (beta chain) was identified in a study of monozygotic twins with inflammatory bowel disease. TCRdb re-called the 5' RACE reads and shows each CDR3 protein once, DNA omitted. The sample has about 210,000 distinct CDR3 sequences. Sequencing used blood. The sequence came from a human donor with ulcerative colitis or Crohn's disease, or a healthy co-twin of an affected twin (not recorded which).

The CDR3: CASSETGISTDTQYF. The chain carries TRBV7-2 and TRBJ2-3; without DNA, the TCRdb call of TRBD1 cannot be checked. Germline V gene sequence: CDR1 SGHTA, CDR2 FQGNSA. This CDR3 contains 15 residues.